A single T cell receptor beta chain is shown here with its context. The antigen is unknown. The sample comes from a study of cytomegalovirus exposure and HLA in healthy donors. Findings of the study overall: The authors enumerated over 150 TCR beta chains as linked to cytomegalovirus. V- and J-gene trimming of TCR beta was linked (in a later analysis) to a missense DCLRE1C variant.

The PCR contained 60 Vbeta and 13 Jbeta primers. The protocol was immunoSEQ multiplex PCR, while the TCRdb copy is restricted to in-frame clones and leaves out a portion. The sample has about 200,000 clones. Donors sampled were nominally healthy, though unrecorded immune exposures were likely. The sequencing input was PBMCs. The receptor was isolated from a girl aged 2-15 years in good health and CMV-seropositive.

The CDR3 DNA reads as TGTGCCAGCAGTTCCCTTCAGGGGGGCGGCTACACCTTC. Encoded protein: CASSSLQGGGYTF. V is TRBV27 and J is TRBJ1-2, with 7 bases lining up with TRBD1. The length of the CDR3 is 13 residues. V shed 4 bases and J 8 bases; nucleotides not matched to a gene: 7. Per the germline V gene, CDR1 is MNHEY and CDR2 is SMNVEV (reference sequence).